Sequencing of this T cell receptor beta chain was carried out in a study of cytomegalovirus exposure and HLA in healthy donors. Study results and limitations: Sequences of the TCR beta chain were said to predict the HLA-A and HLA-B alleles of most subjects accurately. TCR sequences were mostly rare, though some public TCRs occurred in many donors. A later look showed TCR association rates differing by HLA locus, highest for DRB1 and lowest for HLA-C.

PCR amplification relied on 60 Vbeta primers (plus 13 Jbeta primers). Some clones are missing from TCRdb's copy, which holds only in-frame ones; the method was immunoSEQ multiplex PCR. The data show about 180,000 clones, over 70% seen once. Trimming removed 0 bases at V and 12 bases at J, with 9 bases between. CDR1 is SGHNT, CDR2 YENEEA, per germline. This CDR3 comprises 12 residues. To note about this clone: Antigen unknown.

The chain recombines TRBV11-3 with TRBJ2-1; D is ambiguous. The sample comprised PBMCs. This sequence originates from a woman aged 45-59 years in good health and CMV-seropositive. This CDR3 is CASSLDGRRQFF. The CDR3 coding sequence is TGTGCCAGCAGCTTAGATGGCAGAAGGCAGTTCTTC. Drawing the rest from reference TRBV11-3 and TRBJ2-1, the complete variable domain is EAGVVQSPRYKIIEKKQPVAFWCNPISGHNTLYWYLQNLGQGPELLIRYENEEAVDDSQLPKDRFSAERLKGVDSTLKIQPAELGDSAVYLCASSLDGRRQFFGPGTRLTVL.